This T cell receptor beta chain was profiled in a study of CD8+CD57+ T cells in acquired aplastic anemia. Whole-study context: Isolated CD4+ and CD8+ cells, once sorted, yielded DNA averaging around 2.9 ug.

CDR3 and TCR beta VDJ profiling relied on a genomic DNA template. TCRdb reanalysed the reads using MiXCR and keeps one entry per CDR3 protein. This table holds a few hundred thousand distinct CDR3 sequences, approximately 55% found once. The table lists this clonotype with many counts. Its antigen is not identified. Study-wide results and limits: It was found that roughly 29 CD8+ CDR3 sequences were shared between patients and controls.

This clonotype was obtained from a human donor with severe aplastic anemia or a healthy control (not recorded which). Input material: sorted CD4+, CD8+, or CD8+CD57+ T cells (not recorded which) from PBMCs.

The CDR3 loop reads CASSYLGNANTGELFF. In nucleotides, the CDR3 is TGTGCCAGCAGTTATTTAGGGAACGCGAACACCGGGGAGCTGTTTTTT. The chain joins TRBV6-5 to TRBJ2-2; D gene ambiguous. The germline CDR1 and CDR2 sequences are MNHEY and SVGAGI. The CDR3 consists of 16 residues. V was trimmed by 3 bases and J by 0 bases, leaving 11 bases between them.